The clone carrying this T cell receptor beta chain was counted once. PCR was performed using 60 Vbeta and 13 Jbeta primers. The data were produced by immunoSEQ multiplex PCR, yet TCRdb's version contains in-frame clones alone and is incomplete. The sample consists of over 150,000 clones, over 70% of them appearing once. The germline V gene has CDR1 MNHEY and CDR2 SMNVEV (reference sequence). The CDR3 has 15 residues. V was clipped by 5 bases and J by 2 bases; unmatched bases: 6. The data derive from a study of cytomegalovirus exposure and HLA in healthy donors. Material for sequencing was PBMCs. This sequence joins TRBV27 and TRBJ2-1; TRBD2 matches 7 bases. The source of this sequence is a male donor in good health and CMV-seropositive. In DNA form, the CDR3 reads TGTGCCAGCAGTAGACTCGGGGGGACCTACAATGAGCAGTTCTTC. Its protein product is CASSRLGGTYNEQFF.